This T cell receptor beta chain was captured by sequencing in a study of blood T cell repertoires in COVID-19. Study as a whole: From the United States, Italy and Spain came samples of acute and convalescent COVID-19. PBMCs, B-cell-depleted T cells, or T cells provided the cDNA or gDNA that made up the material.

Deletions cut 5 bases from V and 7 bases from J, with 12 bases between. Germline V lookup: CDR1 MDHEN, CDR2 SYDVKM. The CDR3 sequence is 12 residues long. How the authors handled the data: Scientists estimated how many nucleated cells there were by amplifying reference gene primers. Only in-frame clones appear in the TCRdb table, and some are missing; sequencing was by immunoSEQ multiplex PCR. D and trimming were read from the DNA, whereas the V and J calls and clone size are those reported in that table. The table shows approximately 260,000 clones, with 82% occurring only once. The chain uses TRBV28 and TRBJ2-7, with D tentatively TRBD1 (5 bases). The sequencing sample was made of peripheral blood. The sequence derives from a woman in her fifties or sixties with active or convalescent COVID-19. The CDR3 sequence: CASSGRAREQYF. DNA for the CDR3: TGTGCCAGCAGTGGCAGGGCGCGGGAGCAGTACTTC.